This TCR beta chain appears in the sequencing data of a study of T cell repertoires in cytomegalovirus infection. Overall study: CMV epitopes, recently identified HLA-C-restricted and well-studied HLA-B-restricted, were used. From public TCR beta signatures came an indication of both CMV infection and matching HLA type. Study results and limitations: The cumulative frequency of public TCR beta families distinguished individuals who carried CMV together with the relevant HLA. HLA-C-restricted CMV-specific TCR beta clonotypes prevailed in the ex vivo response.

One entry per CDR3 protein results from TCRdb running MiXCR on the reads. The sample lists roughly 920,000 distinct CDR3 sequences; around 32% were seen once. Between the trimmed V and J ends, which lost 5 bases and 4 bases, there was a span of 11 bases. Germline CDR1 MNHEY, CDR2 SMNVEV (reference sequence). CDR3 length: 13 amino acids. In the case of this clonotype: What it recognizes is unknown.

This TCR was sampled from a human donor in good health (CMV status not recorded). Some clones in this sample may be carry-over from other donors' samples. Sequences were derived from cultured CD8+ T cells from PBMCs, sampled from culture after CMV antigen stimulation. The chain carries TRBV27 and TRBJ1-1; unclear D gene. The CDR3 sequence is CASSHRFFTEAFF. The CDR3, as DNA: TGTGCCAGCAGTCACCGCTTTTTCACTGAAGCTTTCTTT.